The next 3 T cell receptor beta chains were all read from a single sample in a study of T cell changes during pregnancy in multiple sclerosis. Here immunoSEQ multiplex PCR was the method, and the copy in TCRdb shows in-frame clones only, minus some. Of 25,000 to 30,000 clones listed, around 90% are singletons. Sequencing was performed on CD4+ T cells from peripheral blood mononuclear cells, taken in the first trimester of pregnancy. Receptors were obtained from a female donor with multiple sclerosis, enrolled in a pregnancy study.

CDR3: CASSERELRTDTQYF. The CDR3 DNA follows: TGTGCCAGCAGTGAGCGGGAATTAAGGACAGATACGCAGTATTTT. This chain links TRBV2 with TRBJ2-3, with D tentatively TRBD2 (6 bases). V lost 3 bases, J lost 3 bases, and 13 bases lay in between. This CDR3 spans 15 amino acids. Germline loops: CDR1 SNHLY, CDR2 FYNNEI.

CDR3 bases: TGTGCCAGCAGCCGCGCCAGTGGCGGGGGGTCCTCCTACGAGCAGTACTTC. Translation: CASSRASGGGSSYEQYF. This chain links TRBV5-4 with TRBJ2-7, with TRBD2 matching 8 bases. The ends lost 4 bases at V and 0 bases at J; junction bases unmatched: 12. The CDR3 sequence is 17 residues long. CDR1 is SGHNT, CDR2 YYREEE, per germline (reference sequence).

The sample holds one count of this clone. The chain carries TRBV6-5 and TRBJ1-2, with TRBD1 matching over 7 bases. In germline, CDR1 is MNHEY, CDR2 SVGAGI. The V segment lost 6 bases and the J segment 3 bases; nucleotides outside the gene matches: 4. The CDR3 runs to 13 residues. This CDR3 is CASRTDRDYGYTF. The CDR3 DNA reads TGTGCCAGCAGGACCGACAGGGACTATGGCTACACCTTC.